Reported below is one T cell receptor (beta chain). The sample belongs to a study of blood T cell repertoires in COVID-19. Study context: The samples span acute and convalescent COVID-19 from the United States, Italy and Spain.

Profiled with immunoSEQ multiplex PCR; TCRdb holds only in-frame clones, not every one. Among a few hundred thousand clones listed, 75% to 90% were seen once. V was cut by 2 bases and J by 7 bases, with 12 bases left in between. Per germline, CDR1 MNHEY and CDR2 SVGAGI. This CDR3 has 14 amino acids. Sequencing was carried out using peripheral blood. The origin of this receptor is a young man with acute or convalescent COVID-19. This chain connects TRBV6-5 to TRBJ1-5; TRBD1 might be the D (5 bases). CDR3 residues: CASSYNGGGQPQHF. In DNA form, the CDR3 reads TGTGCCAGCAGTTACAACGGGGGGGGGCAGCCCCAGCATTTT.